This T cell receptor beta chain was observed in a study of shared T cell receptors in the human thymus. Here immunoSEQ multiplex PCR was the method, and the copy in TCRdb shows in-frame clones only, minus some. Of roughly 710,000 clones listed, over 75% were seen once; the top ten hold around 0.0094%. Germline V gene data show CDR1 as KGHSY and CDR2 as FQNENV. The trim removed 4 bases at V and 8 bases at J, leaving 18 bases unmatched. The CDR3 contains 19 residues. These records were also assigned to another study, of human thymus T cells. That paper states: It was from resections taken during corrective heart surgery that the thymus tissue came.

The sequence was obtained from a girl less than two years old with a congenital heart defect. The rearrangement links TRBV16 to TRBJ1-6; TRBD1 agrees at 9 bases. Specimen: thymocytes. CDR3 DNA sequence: TGTGCCAGCAGCCCAGCTTCACATATAGGGACAGGGAGTTATTCACCCCTCCACTTT. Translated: CASSPASHIGTGSYSPLHF. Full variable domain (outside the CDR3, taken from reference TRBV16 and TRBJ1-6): GEEVAQTPKHLVRGEGQKAKLYCAPIKGHSYVFWYQQVLKNEFKFLISFQNENVFDETGMPKERFSAKCLPNSPCSLEIQATKLEDSAVYFCASSPASHIGTGSYSPLHFGNGTRLTVT.